These 3 T cell receptor beta chains were sequenced from one sample in a study of blood T cells in healthy people across ages. Alongside a J-beta primer mix, a sample-barcoded 5' primer served in a second PCR lasting about 7 to 12 cycles. TCRdb re-called the 5' RACE reads with MiXCR, one entry per CDR3 protein. The data contain over 600,000 distinct CDR3 sequences, around two fifths of them singletons. The material sequenced was blood. These TCRs come from an elderly man in good health.

V is TRBV4-1 and J is TRBJ2-7, with 7 nucleotides matching TRBD2. This CDR3 is 16 amino acids long. Germline assignment: CDR1 MGHRA and CDR2 YSYEKL. V trimming: 0 bases; J trimming: 1 base; junction bases outside the gene matches: 6. CDR3 sequence reads: CASSQDLRELSYEQYF. In DNA form, the CDR3 reads TGCGCCAGCAGCCAAGATCTGCGGGAGTTGTCCTACGAGCAGTACTTC.

This clonotype was detected many times. CDR3 protein: CATCTGGSGANVLTF. The CDR3 DNA reads TGTGCCACCTGTACAGGGGGCTCTGGGGCCAACGTCCTGACTTTC. The rearrangement joins TRBV6-6 to TRBJ2-6, with 8 positions matching TRBD1. The CDR3 loop spans 15 amino acids. Looked up from germline, CDR1 is MNHNY and CDR2 is SVGAGI (reference sequence). V shed 10 bases, J shed 0 bases, and the junction held 5 bases outside the gene matches.

This chain uses TRBV14 with TRBJ2-1; D is unclear. Trimming pared 0 bases from V and 10 bases from J, leaving 16 bases between. Germline V lookup: CDR1 SGHDN, CDR2 FVKESK. This CDR3 is built from 15 residues. The CDR3: CASSQDQAWTYEQFF. For the CDR3, the DNA is TGTGCCAGCAGCCAAGATCAAGCGTGGACCTACGAGCAGTTCTTC.